The next 14 T cell receptor beta chains were all read from a single sample in a study of cytomegalovirus exposure and HLA in healthy donors. This PCR relied on a set of 60 Vbeta primers and 13 Jbeta primers. Clones were read by immunoSEQ multiplex PCR, and TCRdb kept only the in-frame ones, dropping some. In the table there are fewer than 80,000 clones, just under 75% of which are singletons. The sample was PBMCs. The source of these receptors is a woman in her 30s in good health and CMV-seronegative.

CDR3 sequence: CASSQDRTGYTDTQYF. The CDR3 region has the DNA TGCGCCAGCAGCCAAGATCGGACGGGATACACAGATACGCAGTATTTT. This rearrangement joins TRBV4-3 to TRBJ2-3; possible D gene TRBD2, 5 bases. Per the germline V gene, CDR1 is LGHNA and CDR2 is YSLEER. The CDR3 consists of 16 residues. Trimming pared 0 bases from V and 2 bases from J, leaving 12 bases between.

V usage is TRBV9 and J usage is TRBJ1-1; 8 nucleotides line up with TRBD1. CDR3 length: 15 amino acids. From germline, CDR1 is SGDLS and CDR2 YYNGEE. V lost 5 bases to trimming and J lost 11 bases; unmatched junction nucleotides: 17. CDR3 sequence: CASSGSDRAGGKAFF. In DNA, the CDR3 is TGTGCCAGCAGTGGCTCGGACAGGGCGGGAGGGAAGGCTTTCTTT.

On this clone itself: Relative to the germline gene, one junction end is altered; a read error may explain this. Other DNA sequences in this sample translate to the same CDR3. V is TRBV27 and J is TRBJ1-5, with D unclear. The length of the CDR3 is 13 residues. Per the germline V gene, CDR1 is MNHEY and CDR2 is SMNVEV (reference sequence). The CDR3 protein is CASSLQINQPQHF. CDR3 coding DNA: TGTGCTAGCAGTCTACAGATCAATCAGCCCCAGCATTTT.

There are a few counts of this clone. V is TRBV2 and J is TRBJ1-2; 12 positions match TRBD1. Germline V gives CDR1 SNHLY, CDR2 FYNNEI. The V and J ends lost 6 bases and 5 bases, in that order; junction bases with no gene match: 4. CDR3 length equals 14 residues. The CDR3 is CASSRDRGLYGYTF. The DNA for the CDR3 is TGTGCCAGCAGCCGGGACAGGGGGCTGTATGGCTACACCTTC.

To note about this clone: The junction and the germline gene differ at one end; a read error may be behind it. This chain joins TRBV7-9 and TRBJ1-4, with TRBD1 identical over 8 bases. In germline, CDR1 is SEHNR, CDR2 FQNEAQ (reference sequence). The CDR3 has 17 amino acids. This CDR3 reads CSSSPRQGMTTNEKLFF. The CDR3 bases are TGTTCCAGCAGCCCACGACAGGGGATGACTACTAATGAAAAACTGTTTTTT.

The rearrangement uses TRBV18 and TRBJ1-1; D perhaps matches TRBD1 (6 bases). Trimming stripped 2 bases from V and 6 bases from J, with 13 bases between. This CDR3 spans 14 amino acids. Germline values: CDR1 KGHSH, CDR2 LQKENI. The CDR3: CASSPDRSLPEAFF. The DNA of the CDR3 is TGTGCCAGCTCACCAGACAGGAGTCTACCTGAAGCTTTCTTT.

The chain joins TRBV6-1 to TRBJ1-1; 8 bases align to TRBD1. Germline V lookup: CDR1 MNHNS, CDR2 SASEGT. Losses at the gene ends were 4 bases for V and 5 bases for J; bases not matched to a gene: 6. The length of the CDR3 is 14 residues. CDR3 amino acids: CASSASRGRTEAFF. The CDR3 region has the DNA TGTGCCAGCAGTGCTTCCAGGGGGCGAACTGAAGCTTTCTTT.

The chain combines TRBV7-8 with TRBJ1-4; maybe TRBD1 (5 bases). The CDR3 spans 15 residues. The germline V and J ends were trimmed by 4 bases and 5 bases, with 14 bases remaining between them. Germline values: CDR1 SGHVS, CDR2 FQNEAQ. The CDR3 loop reads CASSWIGEQNEKLFF. DNA of the CDR3: TGTGCCAGCAGCTGGATAGGGGAACAAAATGAAAAACTGTTTTTT.

In DNA, the CDR3 is TGTGCCAGCAGCTTAGTAAGAGGGGTAGCGGGACAAGAGACCCAGTACTTC. This codes for CASSLVRGVAGQETQYF. The chain links TRBV11-2 to TRBJ2-5; 8 bases agree with TRBD2. J gave up 2 bases and V 1 base, and 9 bases lay outside the gene matches. The CDR3 is 17 residues long. Germline CDR1 SGHAT, CDR2 FQNNGV.

The CDR3 DNA sequence: TGTGCCAGCAGTTTGGACTCGTCCTCCTACAATGAGCAGTTCTTC. This gives the protein CASSLDSSSYNEQFF. V usage is TRBV6-5 and J usage is TRBJ2-1; TRBD2 is a possible D gene (5 bases). This CDR3 spans 15 amino acids. V lost 4 bases, J lost 0 bases, and 10 bases lay in between. Germline V gene sequence: CDR1 MNHEY, CDR2 SVGAGI.

The V gene is TRBV7-7, the J gene TRBJ2-1, with 7 bases lining up with TRBD2. Germline values: CDR1 SSHAT, CDR2 FNYEAQ (reference sequence). This CDR3 is 19 amino acids long. The CDR3, as DNA: TGTGCTAGCCCCCTACAACGGGAGGCCAAGCTTAGCTCCTACAATGAGCAGTTCTTC. Translation: CASPLQREAKLSSYNEQFF.

The V call is TRBV28, the J call TRBJ2-2; tentatively, D is TRBD1 (6 bases). Germline assignment: CDR1 MDHEN and CDR2 SYDVKM. The CDR3 length is 13 residues. V lost 8 bases and J lost 7, with 14 bases in between. The CDR3 DNA reads TGTGCCAGCCGCATGGGGGACATCGGGGAGCTGTTTTTT. Protein: CASRMGDIGELFF.

The chain has TRBV7-6 and TRBJ2-6; 8 bases are shared with TRBD1. CDR3 length: 19 amino acids. Trimming removed 3 bases from V and 2 bases from J; junction bases left unmatched: 12. Germline-derived CDR1 and CDR2 are SGHVS and FNYEAQ. The CDR3 DNA is TGTGCCAGCAGCTTTTTCGGACAGGGAGGTCTCCCTGGGGCCAACGTCCTGACTTTC. It encodes CASSFFGQGGLPGANVLTF.

V is TRBV27 and J is TRBJ1-5, with D possibly TRBD1 on 5 matching bases. Trimming took 3 bases from V and 3 from J, leaving 9 bases between them. This CDR3 is 14 amino acids long. CDR1 is MNHEY and CDR2 is SMNVEV in the germline V gene (reference sequence). CDR3 nucleotide sequence: TGTGCCAGCAGTTTCTTGGGGCCCAATCAGCCCCAGCATTTT. Its protein product is CASSFLGPNQPQHF.